The following is a TCR beta chain sequence with its context. Its specificity is not known. The data were taken from a study of T cells in Graves' hyperthyroidism and ophthalmopathy. Study outcomes and limitations: Stable hyperthyroidism was told apart from ophthalmopathy by a model built on 13 V-J features.

Regions amplified from RNA transcripts were the TCR beta CDR3 regions. A set of HTBI primers served as the primers for a first-round RT-PCR of the TCR CDR3. In TCRdb, the multiplex PCR reads were re-called with MiXCR into one record per CDR3 protein. The sample contains fewer than 800,000 distinct CDR3 sequences, less than 20% of which appear only once. The CDR3 covers 15 residues. V was pared by 3 bases and J by 4 bases, with 15 bases between. Germline V gene lookup returns CDR1 DFQATT and CDR2 SNEGSKA (reference sequence). This receptor was identified in a man between 18 and 35 years old with Graves' hyperthyroidism. The sequenced sample consisted of blood. This sequence joins TRBV20-1 and TRBJ2-2, with D perhaps matching TRBD2 (6 bases). DNA for the CDR3: TGCAGTGCTAGTTACGGAGGGGCGGGCACCGGGGAGCTGTTTTTT. This codes for CSASYGGAGTGELFF.